This is a list of T cell receptor beta chains from one sample in a study of blood T cell repertoires in COVID-19. TCRdb keeps only in-frame clones here, not all; method: immunoSEQ multiplex PCR. The sample contains some 250,000 clones, approximately 83% of which appear only once. Sequenced input: peripheral blood. These receptors originate from a woman aged 25-40 years who had recovered from COVID-19. Each CDR3 is given with its conserved first and last residue. The D gene is left open where the match is weak. The size field is filled for only some rows; it gives once, few, many or a size class.

d_gene: NA
abundance: NA
v_gene: TRBV27
j_gene: TRBJ1-2
CDR3nt: TGTGCCAGCAGTACCTCCCGGGGGGGGCCCTATGGCTACACCTTC
CDR3aa: CASSTSRGGPYGYTF

d_gene: TRBD1
abundance: once
v_gene: TRBV29-1
j_gene: TRBJ1-2
CDR3nt: TGCAGCGTTGAAGGGGGGACAGGGGGTGAATATGGCTACACCTTC
CDR3aa: CSVEGGTGGEYGYTF

d_gene: NA
abundance: NA
v_gene: TRBV7-6
j_gene: TRBJ2-1
CDR3nt: TGTGCCAGCAGCGTTAACGGGGACAATGAGCAGTTCTTC
CDR3aa: CASSVNGDNEQFF

d_gene: NA
abundance: NA
v_gene: TRBV7-8
j_gene: TRBJ1-1
CDR3nt: TGTGCCAGCAGCTTAGACATGCGCCGGGACACTGAAGCTTTCTTT
CDR3aa: CASSLDMRRDTEAFF

d_gene: TRBD1
abundance: NA
v_gene: TRBV2
j_gene: TRBJ2-6
CDR3nt: TGTGCCAGCAGTGTAACAGGGGACTCTGGGGCCAACGTCCTGACTTTC
CDR3aa: CASSVTGDSGANVLTF

d_gene: TRBD1
abundance: few
v_gene: TRBV7-3
j_gene: TRBJ2-2
CDR3nt: TGTGCCAGCAGCTTATTAGGGACAGGGAACACCGGGGAGCTGTTTTTT
CDR3aa: CASSLLGTGNTGELFF

d_gene: TRBD1
abundance: NA
v_gene: TRBV6-1
j_gene: TRBJ1-5
CDR3nt: TGTGCCAGCAGTGAACTAATAGGGACAGTCGGCAATCAGCCCCAGCATTTT
CDR3aa: CASSELIGTVGNQPQHF

d_gene: NA
abundance: NA
v_gene: TRBV4-2
j_gene: TRBJ1-2
CDR3nt: TGTGCCAGCAGTTTCACGGTGGGGCCAGAGAATGGCTACACCTTC
CDR3aa: CASSFTVGPENGYTF

d_gene: NA
abundance: NA
v_gene: TRBV28
j_gene: TRBJ2-2
CDR3nt: TGTGCCAGCAGTTTGATGGGACAACCGAACACCGGGGAGCTGTTTTTT
CDR3aa: CASSLMGQPNTGELFF

d_gene: TRBD1
abundance: few
v_gene: TRBV24-1
j_gene: TRBJ2-1
CDR3nt: TGTGCCACCAGTGATTTGTCTTCCTTTTCCACAGGGGCCAATGAGCAGTTCTTC
CDR3aa: CATSDLSSFSTGANEQFF

d_gene: NA
abundance: NA
v_gene: TRBV5-6
j_gene: TRBJ2-7
CDR3nt: TGTGCCAGCAGCTTGACTGGGGCTTACGAGCAGTACTTC
CDR3aa: CASSLTGAYEQYF

d_gene: TRBD1
abundance: NA
v_gene: TRBV3-1/TRBV3-2
j_gene: TRBJ2-6
CDR3nt: TGTGCCAGCAGCCCAAAGGGGAGTGACAGGGGGCGCGCTGGGGCCAACGTCCTGACTTTC
CDR3aa: CASSPKGSDRGRAGANVLTF

d_gene: NA
abundance: NA
v_gene: TRBV5-6
j_gene: TRBJ2-5
CDR3nt: TGTGCCAGCAGCTTGTTTTCAGGGGAAGAGACCCAGTACTTC
CDR3aa: CASSLFSGEETQYF